These 12 T cell receptor beta chains came from one sample sequenced in a study of CD8+ T cells in alopecia areata. Isolated RNA was reverse transcribed into cDNA used as the sequencing template. The assay was immunoSEQ multiplex PCR, and TCRdb's table has in-frame clones only and misses some. The profile shows approximately 210,000 clones, approximately 72% of them singletons. Sample treatment: oral pan-JAK inhibitor, 5-10 mg twice daily. The sequencing used CD4+ T cells sorted from blood, collected between weeks 43 and 45, from a patient treated with tofacitinib. Every receptor here comes from a human donor with alopecia areata.

This clone appeared a few times. This chain uses TRBV30 with TRBJ1-4; a weak D match, TRBD1 (5 bases). V was trimmed by 1 base and J by 10 bases, leaving 13 bases between them. The CDR3 is made up of 13 amino acids. Looked up from germline, CDR1 is GTSNPN and CDR2 is SVGIG (reference sequence). CDR3 protein: CAWSEGALGKLFF. The CDR3 region has the DNA TGTGCCTGGAGTGAAGGGGCACTTGGAAAACTGTTTTTT.

As to this clone: This CDR3 is also generated by other DNA sequences in the sample. The V and J genes are TRBV27 and TRBJ2-3; tentative D call: TRBD1 (5 bases). This CDR3 spans 13 amino acids. Trimming stripped 5 bases from V and 1 base from J, with 7 bases between. CDR1 and CDR2 (germline): MNHEY, SMNVEV (reference sequence). The CDR3 sequence: CASSLRGTDTQYF. As DNA, the CDR3 is TGTGCCAGCAGTCTCAGGGGCACAGATACGCAGTATTTT.

The V and J genes are TRBV5-5 and TRBJ2-4; D possibly uses TRBD1 or TRBD2 (5 bases each). Trimming removed 4 bases from V and 4 bases from J, with 12 bases in between. Germline V gene lookup returns CDR1 SGHKS and CDR2 YYEKEE (reference sequence). CDR3 length: 14 amino acids. The CDR3 loop is CASSPRDGKNIQYF. The CDR3 DNA reads TGTGCCAGCAGCCCCCGGGACGGGAAAAACATTCAGTACTTC.

A word on this clone: Other DNA sequences in the sample encode the same CDR3. The genes are TRBV29-1 and TRBJ2-3; the match to TRBD2 covers 12 bases. CDR3 length: 12 amino acids. V shed 6 bases and J 5 bases; nucleotides not matched to a gene: 0. Germline V CDR1 and CDR2: SQVTM, ANQGSEA. The CDR3 DNA reads as TGCAGCGTGGGACTAGCGGGAGATACGCAGTATTTT. Translation: CSVGLAGDTQYF.

This chain links TRBV27 with TRBJ1-2; 8 positions agree with TRBD1. The CDR3 spans 14 residues. Per germline, CDR1 MNHEY and CDR2 SMNVEV (reference sequence). The J segment lost 4 bases and the V segment lost 4 bases, leaving 5 bases of the junction unmatched. Written as DNA, the CDR3 is TGTGCCAGCAGTTGGACTGGACAGGGCTATGGCTACACCTTC. Protein product: CASSWTGQGYGYTF.

This clone was observed a single time. The rearrangement uses TRBV2 and TRBJ2-5, with 15 bases that match TRBD2. V was pared by 0 bases and J by 2 bases, with 4 bases of the junction left unmatched. Germline V CDR1 and CDR2: SNHLY, FYNNEI. The CDR3 covers 18 residues. The CDR3 DNA sequence: TGTGCCAGCAGTGAAGCGCTCGGGACTAGCGGGGGGCAAGAGACCCAGTACTTC. Translation gives CASSEALGTSGGQETQYF.

The V gene is TRBV27, the J gene TRBJ2-5, with D tentatively TRBD2 (6 bases). This CDR3 is 14 amino acids long. V lost 0 bases, J lost 4 bases, and 9 bases lay in between. The V gene's germline CDR1 is MNHEY and CDR2 SMNVEV (reference sequence). The CDR3 DNA reads as TGTGCCAGCAGTTTATCACCGCGGGGAGAGACCCAGTACTTC. This codes for CASSLSPRGETQYF.

In its sample, this clone was seen a few times. V usage is TRBV4-2 and J usage is TRBJ2-5, with unresolved D. The CDR3 extends over 15 amino acids. The V end lost 1 base, the J end lost 2 bases, and 11 bases lay between the germline ends. Germline CDR1 and CDR2: LGHNA and YNFKEQ. As DNA, the CDR3 is TGTGCCAGCAGCCAAGTGTGGACGGAACAAGAGACCCAGTACTTC. It specifies CASSQVWTEQETQYF.

In this sample, this clone turned up a few times. DNA for the CDR3: TGTGCCAGCAGCTTAGACAGATCTTTCTCTGGGGCCAACGTCCTGACTTTC. Translated, it gives CASSLDRSFSGANVLTF. This rearrangement joins TRBV11-2 to TRBJ2-6, with unresolved D. The length of the CDR3 is 17 residues. V dropped 0 bases and J dropped 0 bases, with 9 bases sitting between them. Germline CDR1 SGHAT, CDR2 FQNNGV.

The chain combines TRBV5-1 with TRBJ2-7, with TRBD1 matching 7 bases. V was pared by 7 bases and J by 2 bases, with 3 bases of the junction left unmatched. This CDR3 has 12 residues. The V gene's germline CDR1 is SGHRS and CDR2 YFSETQ. CDR3 sequence: CASRGQAYEQYF. For the CDR3, the DNA is TGCGCCAGCCGCGGACAGGCCTACGAGCAGTACTTC. Together with reference TRBV5-1 and TRBJ2-7, the CDR3 gives the full variable domain: KAGVTQTPRYLIKTRGQQVTLSCSPISGHRSVSWYQQTPGQGLQFLFEYFSETQRNKGNFPGRFSGRQFSNSRSEMNVSTLELGDSALYLCASRGQAYEQYFGPGTRLTVT.

The chain recombines TRBV7-2 with TRBJ2-3; 8 bases fit TRBD2. The CDR3 consists of 14 residues. Germline V gene sequence: CDR1 SGHTA, CDR2 FQGNSA. J gave up 9 bases and V 5 bases, and 10 bases lay outside the gene matches. The CDR3 coding sequence is TGTGCCAGCAGCCCAAGGTCGGGGGGGGACACGCAGTATTTT. This translates into CASSPRSGGDTQYF.

The chain employs TRBV5-5 and TRBJ2-5; no clear D. The length of the CDR3 is 17 residues. Germline V gives CDR1 SGHKS, CDR2 YYEKEE (reference sequence). The germline V and J ends were trimmed by 0 bases and 2 bases, with 17 bases remaining between them. CDR3 nucleotides: TGTGCCAGCAGCTTGGTCGGTCCGACTCCGCCACAAGAGACCCAGTACTTC. Residues: CASSLVGPTPPQETQYF.